These T cell receptor beta chains were read from a single sample in a study of T cell responses to AZD1222 COVID-19 vaccine. Here immunoSEQ multiplex PCR was the method, and the copy in TCRdb shows in-frame clones only, minus some. This table holds tens of thousands of clones, about 85% found once. Sequencing was performed on peripheral blood, taken on day 0 of AZD1222 vaccination. Every receptor here comes from an adult in good health. Both conserved end residues are part of each CDR3. D genes are given only for firm matches. The size field is filled for only some rows; it gives once, few, many or a size class.

j_gene,len,v_gene,abundance,d_gene,CDR3aa,CDR3nt
TRBJ1-6,13,TRBV6-2/TRBV6-3,-,-,CASSPQYNSPLHF,TGTGCCAGCAGTCCCCAATATAATTCACCCCTCCACTTT
TRBJ1-4,13,TRBV2,-,-,CASKADYNEKLFF,TGTGCCAGCAAGGCAGACTATAATGAAAAACTGTTTTTT
TRBJ1-2,14,TRBV5-1,-,TRBD1,CASSSRTGGYGYTF,TGCGCCAGCAGCTCGCGGACAGGGGGGTATGGCTACACCTTC
TRBJ2-7,16,TRBV3-1/TRBV3-2,-,TRBD2,CASSQDLAGASYEQYF,TGTGCCAGCAGCCAAGATCTAGCGGGCGCGTCCTACGAGCAGTACTTC
TRBJ1-3,15,TRBV2,-,-,CASSAPGRSGNTIYF,TGTGCCAGCAGTGCCCCTGGGCGCTCTGGAAACACCATATATTTT
TRBJ2-7,11,TRBV27,-,-,CASTRGHEQYF,TGTGCCAGCACCCGGGGGCATGAGCAGTACTTC
TRBJ2-5,11,TRBV4-1,-,-,CASSQQETQYF,TGCGCCAGCAGCCAGCAAGAGACCCAGTACTTC
TRBJ2-2,13,TRBV2,-,-,CASTRDSLGELFF,TGTGCCAGCACCCGGGACTCCTTAGGGGAGCTGTTTTTT
TRBJ1-5,15,TRBV30,-,-,CAWSAHSSSNQPQHF,TGTGCCTGGAGTGCACATTCCAGTAGCAATCAGCCCCAGCATTTT
TRBJ1-2,14,TRBV28,-,-,CASSLLSGGHGYTF,TGTGCCAGCAGTTTATTATCGGGGGGCCACGGCTACACCTTC
TRBJ1-1,14,TRBV9,-,TRBD1,CASSTTGGVTEAFF,TGTGCCAGCAGCACGACAGGGGGCGTCACTGAAGCTTTCTTT
TRBJ1-2,13,TRBV19,-,-,CASSSGPPYGYTF,TGTGCCAGTAGTTCCGGGCCCCCCTATGGCTACACCTTC
TRBJ2-7,14,TRBV2,-,TRBD2,CASSLAGAPYEQYF,TGTGCCAGCAGTCTAGCGGGGGCCCCGTACGAGCAGTACTTC
TRBJ2-3,15,TRBV6-5,once,TRBD1,CASSSWDSLADTQYF,TGTGCCAGCAGTTCGTGGGACAGCCTCGCAGATACGCAGTATTTT
TRBJ1-5,17,TRBV5-1,-,-,CASSLGGWGGGNQPQHF,TGCGCCAGCAGCTTGGGAGGATGGGGTGGGGGCAATCAGCCCCAGCATTTT
TRBJ1-2,13,TRBV6-5,few,-,CASVRGRDYGYTF,TGTGCCAGCGTGAGGGGAAGGGACTATGGCTACACCTTC
TRBJ2-1,16,TRBV7-9,-,-,CASSLDQRRLYNEQFF,TGTGCCAGCAGCTTAGATCAGCGGCGACTCTACAATGAGCAGTTCTTC
TRBJ1-5,18,TRBV4-2,-,-,CASSQDPWQLYSNQPQHF,TGTGCCAGCAGCCAAGATCCTTGGCAGTTATATAGCAATCAGCCCCAGCATTTT
TRBJ2-7,15,TRBV18,-,-,CASSARSGGGDEQYF,TGTGCCAGCTCTGCCCGATCTGGCGGAGGAGACGAGCAGTACTTC
TRBJ2-7,12,TRBV27,-,TRBD1,CASRQGTHEQYF,TGTGCCAGCAGACAGGGGACCCACGAGCAGTACTTC
TRBJ2-7,14,TRBV9,-,TRBD2,CASSGGTSGYEQYF,TGTGCCAGCAGCGGCGGGACTAGCGGCTACGAGCAGTACTTC
TRBJ1-1,14,TRBV27,-,-,CASSHSARRTEAFF,TGTGCCAGCAGCCATTCGGCAAGAAGGACAGAAGCTTTCTTT
TRBJ2-2,16,TRBV3-1/TRBV3-2,-,TRBD1,CASSHTGTGAFGELFF,TGTGCCAGCAGCCATACCGGGACAGGGGCTTTCGGGGAGCTGTTTTTT
TRBJ1-1,13,TRBV6-6,-,-,CASRHRDGVEAFF,TGTGCCAGCAGACACCGGGACGGAGTTGAAGCTTTCTTT
TRBJ2-1,15,TRBV28,-,TRBD2,CASTGGGLGDNEQFF,TGTGCCAGCACCGGGGGGGGACTAGGGGACAATGAGCAGTTCTTC
TRBJ2-3,12,TRBV6-5,-,TRBD1,CASSSYRGSQYF,TGTGCCAGCAGTTCCTACAGGGGCTCACAGTATTTT
TRBJ1-2,16,TRBV28,-,-,CASSRRRVGGMSGYTF,TGTGCCAGCAGTCGGAGGCGGGTAGGAGGAATGAGCGGCTACACCTTC
TRBJ1-5,15,TRBV6-1,-,TRBD1,CASSEGDRGNQPQHF,TGTGCCAGCAGTGAAGGGGACAGGGGCAATCAGCCCCAGCATTTT
TRBJ1-6,14,TRBV27,-,-,CASSLSGYNSPLHF,TGTGCCAGCAGTTTATCAGGGTATAATTCACCCCTCCACTTT
TRBJ1-3,13,TRBV5-1,once,-,CASAWDGENTIYF,TGCGCCAGCGCCTGGGACGGGGAGAACACCATATATTTT
TRBJ2-5,17,TRBV5-1,-,TRBD2,CASSLASSGGYQETQYF,TGCGCCAGCAGCCTTGCTTCTAGCGGGGGGTACCAAGAGACCCAGTACTTC
TRBJ1-4,13,TRBV5-6,-,-,CASSFQRVEKLFF,TGTGCCAGCAGCTTTCAGCGGGTTGAAAAACTGTTTTTT
TRBJ1-1,13,TRBV11-2,-,-,CASSPGENTEAFF,TGTGCCAGCAGCCCCGGAGAAAACACTGAAGCTTTCTTT
TRBJ1-2,16,TRBV7-7,-,-,CASSSDFGDPSRGYTF,TGTGCTAGCAGCTCCGATTTTGGGGATCCGAGTCGGGGCTACACCTTC
TRBJ2-5,16,TRBV5-1,-,-,CASSSSPGATMETQYF,TGCGCCAGCAGCTCCTCTCCTGGGGCAACCATGGAGACCCAGTACTTC
TRBJ2-1,14,TRBV2,-,-,CASLGASSYNEQFF,TGTGCCAGCTTGGGGGCGAGCTCCTACAATGAGCAGTTCTTC
TRBJ2-7,15,TRBV19,once,TRBD1,CASSFPRQGSDEQYF,TGTGCCAGTAGTTTCCCGAGACAGGGGTCCGACGAGCAGTACTTC
TRBJ1-1,15,TRBV5-1,-,-,CASSLELRSEAVAFF,TGCGCCAGCAGCTTGGAACTCCGAAGTGAAGCTGTGGCTTTCTTT
TRBJ2-1,17,TRBV14,-,TRBD2,CASSQEAGGLGNNEQFF,TGTGCCAGCAGCCAAGAAGCGGGGGGACTAGGAAACAATGAGCAGTTCTTC
TRBJ1-5,17,TRBV7-2,-,-,CASSASGGGSSNQPQHF,TGTGCCAGCAGCGCCTCTGGAGGGGGGAGCAGCAATCAGCCCCAGCATTTT
TRBJ1-1,15,TRBV2,-,-,CASREEAGPNTEAFF,TGTGCCAGCAGAGAGGAGGCAGGGCCGAACACTGAAGCTTTCTTT
TRBJ2-5,13,TRBV19,-,-,CASSINRKETQYF,TGTGCCAGTAGTATAAACAGAAAAGAGACCCAGTACTTC
TRBJ1-6,15,TRBV5-1,-,TRBD1,CASSLAGQGNSPLHF,TGCGCCAGCAGCTTGGCGGGACAGGGTAATTCACCCCTCCACTTT
TRBJ2-2,16,TRBV13,-,-,CASSPESGFSTGELFF,TGTGCCAGCAGCCCAGAAAGCGGCTTTAGCACCGGGGAGCTGTTTTTT
TRBJ2-1,14,TRBV19,-,TRBD1,CASSNTGGFDEQFF,TGTGCCAGTAGTAACACAGGGGGTTTCGATGAGCAGTTCTTC
TRBJ1-2,18,TRBV7-2,-,TRBD1,CASSQHRGTGRSNYGYTF,TGTGCCAGCAGCCAACACAGAGGGACAGGAAGATCTAACTATGGCTACACCTTC
TRBJ1-1,14,TRBV29-1,-,-,CSVDPGRRNTEAFF,TGCAGCGTTGATCCGGGGCGCCGGAACACTGAAGCTTTCTTT
TRBJ1-2,13,TRBV28,-,-,CASSFGGARGYTF,TGTGCCAGCAGTTTTGGGGGGGCGCGTGGCTACACCTTC